This T cell receptor beta chain comes out of a study of beta chain features in type 1 diabetes. Across the whole study: All samples combined gave 107,917,701 sorted cells for examination. Study observations and caveats: Among all four CD4+ subsets, Type 1 diabetes patients had TCRB CDR3s that were moderately but significantly shorter. Whether TCRB rearrangement is influenced by HLA type went unresolved here. Across patients, naive, central memory and Treg TCRB repertoires exhibited apparently greater similarity than was observed across healthy donors.

This clone was observed a few times. What it binds is unknown. Stem cell-like memory, regulatory, central memory and naive CD4+ cells were sorted via CD45RO/CCR7/CD25/CD127/CD95/CD27. TCRB transcripts that were expressed got sequenced, as all of the isolated RNA had been reverse transcribed. Sequenced by immunoSEQ multiplex PCR; TCRdb stores in-frame clones only, minus some. Among more than 300,000 clones, 9.5% to 10% were seen once, and the ten largest hold approximately 0.6%. The CDR3 extends over 14 amino acids. Germline V gives CDR1 SGDLS, CDR2 YYNGEE. The V end was cut by 4 bases, the J end by 3 bases, with 14 bases between.

Input material: central memory CD4+ T cells from blood. This receptor was identified in a young man with type 1 diabetes. The chain has TRBV9 and TRBJ2-7; D might be TRBD1 or TRBD2, each matching 5 bases. CDR3 DNA: TGTGCCAGCAGCCCCTCGGGGCCACGCTACGAGCAGTACTTC. Translation gives CASSPSGPRYEQYF.